The 29 T cell receptor beta chains in this list originate from one sample, sequenced in a study of CXCR3-negative and CXCR3-positive naive CD8 T cells. Through 5' RACE with UMI labels, the TRB cDNA libraries were prepared. TCRdb reworked the 5' RACE reads into one entry per CDR3 protein, no DNA. This specimen shows 45,000 or so distinct CDR3 sequences; the ten leading clones hold 1.6%. Source material: naive CXCR3- CD8+ T cells from blood. Subset reported: CD45RO-CCR7+CD27+CD95- naive CD8+ T cells lacking CXCR3 (TNR3-). The source of these receptors is a human donor in good health. Some clones in this sample may be carry-over from other donors' samples.

The chain combines TRBV29-1 with TRBJ2-1; the TRBD1 assignment by TCRdb is unverifiable without DNA. From germline, CDR1 is SQVTM and CDR2 ANQGSEA. The CDR3 sequence is 14 residues long. CDR3: CSVRDSRLYNEQFF.

V is TRBV20-1 and J is TRBJ2-3; the D call from TCRdb, TRBD2, cannot be confirmed without DNA. Germline V CDR1 and CDR2: DFQATT, SNEGSKA (reference sequence). The CDR3 contains 15 residues. CDR3 amino acids: CSASGLEVPPDTQYF.

This chain links TRBV11-2 with TRBJ2-1. Germline CDR1 is SGHAT and CDR2 is FQNNGV. The CDR3 consists of 14 residues. CDR3: CASSSQDGFNEQFF.

The chain combines TRBV7-6 with TRBJ2-1; TCRdb's D gene call, TRBD2, goes unchecked for lack of DNA. The CDR3 is 16 residues long. Germline lookup yields CDR1 SGHVS and CDR2 FNYEAQ. The CDR3 spells CASSRTSANLYNEQFF.

This sequence joins TRBV25-1 and TRBJ1-1. CDR1 and CDR2 (germline): MGHDK, SYGVNS. The CDR3 sequence is 12 residues long. The CDR3 loop reads CASMFGANKAFF.

This chain links TRBV14 with TRBJ1-6; the D call from TCRdb, TRBD1, cannot be confirmed without DNA. The CDR3 sequence is 17 residues long. Per the germline V gene, CDR1 is SGHDN and CDR2 is FVKESK. CDR3 protein: CASSQGVGTGIFSPLHF.

The chain uses TRBV7-6 and TRBJ2-1; TCRdb outputs TRBD2, but without DNA this stays unchecked. CDR1 is SGHVS and CDR2 is FNYEAQ in the germline V gene. The CDR3 runs 18 residues. The CDR3 sequence is CASSLAGSGGGSYNEQFF.

The genes are TRBV7-8 and TRBJ2-5; there is no DNA to check the TCRdb D call of TRBD2. CDR1 SGHVS and CDR2 FQNEAQ come from the germline V gene. The CDR3 spans 14 residues. The CDR3 here is CASSPNSGGETQYF.

The chain carries TRBV14 and TRBJ1-6. The CDR3 consists of 16 residues. Germline values: CDR1 SGHDN, CDR2 FVKESK. The CDR3 protein is CASSQGRSSYNSPLHF. Full variable domain (missing parts from reference TRBV14 and TRBJ1-6): EAGVTQFPSHSVIEKGQTVTLRCDPISGHDNLYWYRRVMGKEIKFLLHFVKESKQDESGMPNNRFLAERTGGTYSTLKVQPAELEDSGVYFCASSQGRSSYNSPLHFGNGTRLTVT.

The V gene is TRBV29-1, the J gene TRBJ2-1; no DNA is available, so the TRBD2 call from TCRdb remains unchecked. Germline assignment: CDR1 SQVTM and CDR2 ANQGSEA. CDR3 length: 13 amino acids. CDR3: CSVEARLISEQFF.

The chain couples TRBV7-2 to TRBJ2-1. The germline V gene has CDR1 SGHTA and CDR2 FQGNSA. The CDR3 contains 13 residues. This CDR3 reads CASSLMSDNEQFF.

The V gene is TRBV6-5, the J gene TRBJ2-1; TCRdb selects TRBD1, and the lack of DNA leaves this call unchecked. The CDR3 extends over 16 amino acids. CDR1 MNHEY and CDR2 SVGAGI come from the germline V gene. The CDR3 is CASSYSAGVSYNEQFF.

The rearrangement links TRBV5-1 to TRBJ2-2; lacking DNA, the TRBD1 call made by TCRdb goes unchecked. This CDR3 spans 17 amino acids. Germline CDR1 and CDR2: SGHRS and YFSETQ. This CDR3 is CASSTTTGQTVTGELFF.

The CDR3 loop reads CASSYVRGELFF. V is TRBV5-6 and J is TRBJ2-2; absent DNA, TCRdb's TRBD1 call cannot be checked. The CDR3 consists of 12 residues. Germline V gene data show CDR1 as SGHDT and CDR2 as YYEEEE.

The chain has TRBV27 and TRBJ1-5; TCRdb picks TRBD1, but there is no DNA to check that call. The germline V gene has CDR1 MNHEY and CDR2 SMNVEV (reference sequence). The CDR3 contains 14 residues. Here the CDR3 reads CASSLQGRNQPQHF.

J is TRBJ2-7 and V is TRBV4-1. Germline lookup yields CDR1 MGHRA and CDR2 YSYEKL. The CDR3 consists of 15 residues. CDR3: CASSQDRGGSYEQYF.

This rearrangement joins TRBV13 to TRBJ2-7; with no DNA, the TCRdb D assignment of TRBD2 cannot be verified. CDR3 length: 13 residues. Germline CDR1 and CDR2: PRHDT and FYEKMQ (reference sequence). CDR3: CASSLGRGDEQYF.

The CDR3 is CSVGSSYEQYF. The chain couples TRBV29-1 to TRBJ2-7. CDR1 and CDR2 from the germline V gene are SQVTM and ANQGSEA. The CDR3 sequence is 11 residues long.

The CDR3 reads CSVQSRTPNTGELFF. V and J are TRBV29-1 and TRBJ2-2; the D call from TCRdb, TRBD1, cannot be confirmed without DNA. The CDR3 has 15 amino acids. The germline CDR1 and CDR2 sequences are SQVTM and ANQGSEA.

The chain couples TRBV12-2 to TRBJ2-5. TRBV12-2 is shown as a pseudogene. This CDR3 is 14 amino acids long. The CDR3: CASRFWETQETQYF.

The rearrangement uses TRBV7-9 and TRBJ2-5; TCRdb names TRBD1, which stays unverified in the absence of DNA. This CDR3 contains 12 residues. Germline lookup yields CDR1 SEHNR and CDR2 FQNEAQ (reference sequence). CDR3 residues: CASRTGKETQYF. Full variable domain (rest looked up from reference TRBV7-9 and TRBJ2-5): DTGVSQNPRHKITKRGQNVTFRCDPISEHNRLYWYRQTLGQGPEFLTYFQNEAQLEKSRLLSDRFSAERPKGSFSTLEIQRTEQGDSAMYLCASRTGKETQYFGPGTRLLVL.

The chain couples TRBV18 to TRBJ2-5; TCRdb gives TRBD2 as the D gene, but with no DNA this cannot be confirmed. The CDR3 length is 18 residues. The V gene's germline CDR1 is KGHSH and CDR2 LQKENI. The CDR3 loop is CASSPTGLAGAAQETQYF.

The V gene is TRBV12-3 or TRBV12-4, the J gene TRBJ1-2; TCRdb lists TRBD1, though no DNA is available to test this call. The CDR3 has 19 amino acids. The CDR3 sequence is CASSFPPSTGSTFAYGYTF.

This chain joins TRBV7-6 and TRBJ2-1; the TRBD2 assignment by TCRdb is unverifiable without DNA. Germline V lookup: CDR1 SGHVS, CDR2 FNYEAQ. The CDR3 is made up of 15 amino acids. The CDR3 loop is CASSSLAGGDNEQFF.

This rearrangement joins TRBV4-1 to TRBJ2-5; checking the TCRdb D call of TRBD1 is not possible without DNA. Germline-derived CDR1 and CDR2 are MGHRA and YSYEKL. The CDR3 is 16 amino acids. This chain's CDR3 is CASSQGFGRVGETQYF.

The chain combines TRBV4-3 with TRBJ2-7; TCRdb indicates TRBD1, and absent DNA this call remains unverified. CDR3 size: 15 residues. Germline CDR1 LGHNA, CDR2 YSLEER. CDR3 residues: CASSHLRGDSYEQYF.

The chain combines TRBV25-1 with TRBJ2-7; the TCRdb call, TRBD1, lacks DNA for checking. The germline gives CDR1 MGHDK, CDR2 SYGVNS. The CDR3 sequence is 14 residues long. The CDR3 protein is CASSDEGGTYEQYF.

The V call is TRBV7-2, the J call TRBJ2-3; TCRdb's D call of TRBD2 is untestable without DNA. In germline, CDR1 is SGHTA, CDR2 FQGNSA. The CDR3 runs 16 residues. The CDR3 protein is CASSLSAGRWTDTQYF.

This chain joins TRBV3-1 and TRBJ2-5; TCRdb's D call of TRBD1 is untestable without DNA. Germline V gene data show CDR1 as LGHDT and CDR2 as YNNKEL (reference sequence). The CDR3 consists of 15 residues. CDR3 protein: CASSQRLGGAETQYF.